This note documents a single TCR beta chain sequence. Deletions cut 1 base from V and 2 bases from J, with 5 bases between. The CDR3 contains 13 residues. Germline assignment: CDR1 SEHNR and CDR2 FQNEAQ (reference sequence). This entry comes from a study of T cell responses to AZD1222 COVID-19 vaccine. Here immunoSEQ multiplex PCR was the method, and the copy in TCRdb shows in-frame clones only, minus some. Among under 95,000 clones listed, around 90% were seen once. This rearrangement joins TRBV7-9 to TRBJ1-1, with no clear D. Source: peripheral blood, taken on day 0 of AZD1222 vaccination. The sequence came from an adult in good health. The CDR3 sequence: CASSLVVNTEAFF. CDR3 in DNA: TGTGCCAGCAGCTTAGTAGTAAACACTGAAGCTTTCTTT.